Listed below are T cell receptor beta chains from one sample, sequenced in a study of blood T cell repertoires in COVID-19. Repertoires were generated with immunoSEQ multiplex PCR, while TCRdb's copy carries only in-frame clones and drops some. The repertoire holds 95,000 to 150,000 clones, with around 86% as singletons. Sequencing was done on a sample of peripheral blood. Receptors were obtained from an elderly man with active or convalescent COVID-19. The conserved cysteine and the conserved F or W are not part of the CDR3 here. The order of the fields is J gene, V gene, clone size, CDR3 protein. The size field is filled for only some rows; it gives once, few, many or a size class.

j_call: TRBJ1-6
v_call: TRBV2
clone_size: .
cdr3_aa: ASSVRTGSSSYNSPLH

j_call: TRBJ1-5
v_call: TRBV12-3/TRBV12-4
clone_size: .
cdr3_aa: ASGTDRDQPQH

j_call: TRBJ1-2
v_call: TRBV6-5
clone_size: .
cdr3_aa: ASRLQGADYGYT

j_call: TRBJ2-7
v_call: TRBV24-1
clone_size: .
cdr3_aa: ATSDFGAGGRNEQY

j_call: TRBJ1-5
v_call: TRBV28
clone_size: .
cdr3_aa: ASSLNRQGYSNQPQH

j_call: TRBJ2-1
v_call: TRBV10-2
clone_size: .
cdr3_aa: ASSQPGGYSNEQF

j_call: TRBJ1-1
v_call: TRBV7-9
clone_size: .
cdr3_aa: ASSLGQSEAF

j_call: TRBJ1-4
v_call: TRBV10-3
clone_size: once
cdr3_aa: AISKGQGRDEKLF

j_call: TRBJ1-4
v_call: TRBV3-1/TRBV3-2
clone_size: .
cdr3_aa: ASSQLLGGGAPNEKLF

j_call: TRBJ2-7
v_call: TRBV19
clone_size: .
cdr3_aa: ASSVTGEEGSEQY

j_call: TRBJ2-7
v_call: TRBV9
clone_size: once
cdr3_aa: ASSVMGVGGRDEQY

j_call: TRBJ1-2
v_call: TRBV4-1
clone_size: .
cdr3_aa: ASSARTGGYGYT

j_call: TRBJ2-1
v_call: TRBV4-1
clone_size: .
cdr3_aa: ASSQDRWGGVEQF

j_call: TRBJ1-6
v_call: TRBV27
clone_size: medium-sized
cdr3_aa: ASRPGQGAHSPLH

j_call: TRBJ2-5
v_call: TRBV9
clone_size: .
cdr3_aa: ASSPQGGAGETQY

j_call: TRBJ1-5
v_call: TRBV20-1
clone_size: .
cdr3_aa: SASIAQYQPQH

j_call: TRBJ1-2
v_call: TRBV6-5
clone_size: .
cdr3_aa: ASISEVYGYT

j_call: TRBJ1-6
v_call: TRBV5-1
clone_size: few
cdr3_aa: ASSSGQGGSPLH

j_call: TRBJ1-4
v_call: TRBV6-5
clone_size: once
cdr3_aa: ASSYSTELKLF

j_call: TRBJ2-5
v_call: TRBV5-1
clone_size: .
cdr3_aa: ASRVGLEKTQY

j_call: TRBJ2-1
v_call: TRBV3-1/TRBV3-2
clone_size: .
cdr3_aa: ASSRPSRLVEQF

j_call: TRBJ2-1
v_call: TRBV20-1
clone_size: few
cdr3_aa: SAAAYNEQF

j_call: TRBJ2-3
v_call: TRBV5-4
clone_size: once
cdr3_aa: ASSAKLAGGTDTQY

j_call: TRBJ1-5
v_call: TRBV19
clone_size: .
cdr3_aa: ASALLGTDRQPQH

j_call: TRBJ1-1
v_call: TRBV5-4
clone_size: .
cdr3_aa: ASSPTGQGRMNTEAF

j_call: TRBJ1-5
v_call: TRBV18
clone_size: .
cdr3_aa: ASSRGPNNQPQH

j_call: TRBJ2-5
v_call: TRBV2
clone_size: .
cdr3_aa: ASRGGQETQY

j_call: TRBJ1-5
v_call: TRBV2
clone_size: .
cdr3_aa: ASSIRQRNQPQH

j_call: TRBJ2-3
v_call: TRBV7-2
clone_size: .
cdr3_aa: ASSPLGGATDTQY

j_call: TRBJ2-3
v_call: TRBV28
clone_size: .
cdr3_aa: ASSSTGTGPTDTQY

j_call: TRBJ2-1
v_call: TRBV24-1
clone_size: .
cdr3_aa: ATSDPPGQRTSSYNEQF

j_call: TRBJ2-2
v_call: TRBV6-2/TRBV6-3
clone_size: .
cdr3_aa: ASSFRLAGGYLSGELF

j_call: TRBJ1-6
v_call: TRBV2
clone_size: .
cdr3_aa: ASSEQSPYSPLH

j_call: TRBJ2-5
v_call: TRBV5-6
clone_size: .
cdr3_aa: ASSEGLSRQETQY